The 30 T cell receptor beta chains below all came from one sample that was sequenced in a study of blood T cell repertoires in COVID-19. Sequenced by immunoSEQ multiplex PCR; TCRdb stores in-frame clones only, minus some. The sample includes about 120,000 clones, around 89% of them seen just once. Sequenced sample: peripheral blood. These receptors were collected from a human donor in a cohort sampled during active COVID-19.

V is TRBV4-2 and J is TRBJ2-1, with D possibly matching TRBD2 (6 bases). The V gene lost 1 base and the J gene lost 9 bases, with 10 bases spanning the gap. This CDR3 contains 13 residues. The germline CDR1 and CDR2 sequences are LGHNA and YNFKEQ. Here the CDR3 DNA reads TGTGCCAGCAGCCAAGGGCGGGGACTTGAGCAGTTCTTC. Amino acids: CASSQGRGLEQFF.

As DNA, the CDR3 is TGTGCTAGTGGTTTGCACAGCTTGGCAGATACGCAGTATTTT. Its translation: CASGLHSLADTQYF. The chain combines TRBV12-5 with TRBJ2-3; D not resolved. Germline values: CDR1 LGHNT, CDR2 FRNRAP. The V gene lost 2 bases and the J gene lost 4 bases, with 10 bases spanning the gap. The CDR3 is 14 amino acids.

This clone was observed once. The CDR3 here is CASSPAATGLEQFF. In nucleotides, the CDR3 is TGTGCCAGCTCACCCGCGGCGACAGGTCTTGAGCAGTTCTTC. The chain uses TRBV18 and TRBJ2-1, with D perhaps matching TRBD1 (6 bases). The CDR3 has 14 amino acids. Trimming removed 3 bases from V and 9 bases from J, with 15 bases in between. The germline CDR1 and CDR2 sequences are KGHSH and LQKENI.

The CDR3 region is CASSLYNEQFF. DNA for the CDR3: TGTGCCAGCAGTCTATACAATGAGCAGTTCTTC. The J gene is TRBJ2-1, the V gene TRBV27; no firm D call. The CDR3 totals 11 residues. In germline, CDR1 is MNHEY, CDR2 SMNVEV (reference sequence). Trimming removed 5 bases from V and 4 bases from J, with 3 bases in between.

This clone was observed many times. One end of the junction varies from germline; a read error may be responsible. The same CDR3 also results from other DNA sequences found in this sample. The chain combines TRBV7-7 with TRBJ2-2; 10 bases align to TRBD2. The CDR3 is made up of 16 amino acids. Germline V gene data show CDR1 as SSHAT and CDR2 as FNYEAQ (reference sequence). The CDR3 spells CASSLSGTSVTGELFF. The DNA of the CDR3 is TGTGCTAGCAGCTTATCCGGGACTAGCGTTACCGGGGAGCTGTTTTTT.

This chain uses TRBV28 with TRBJ2-3; 8 nucleotides line up with TRBD2. CDR3 length: 15 amino acids. The germline gives CDR1 MDHEN, CDR2 SYDVKM. As DNA, the CDR3 is TGTTCTTCCCAGGGAGGCGGGAGGATTACAGATACGCAGTATTTT. This encodes CSSQGGGRITDTQYF.

In its sample, this clone was seen a few times. V gene TRBV4-1 combines with J gene TRBJ2-7; 11 nucleotides agree with TRBD2. V lost 1 base, J lost 4 bases, and 9 bases stayed unmatched. Germline V gene lookup returns CDR1 MGHRA and CDR2 YSYEKL. The CDR3 loop spans 17 amino acids. The CDR3 nucleotides are TGCGCCAGCAGCCAAGGTGCCTCTAGCGGGAGGTATTACGAGCAGTACTTC. Translated, it gives CASSQGASSGRYYEQYF.

The genes are TRBV5-6 and TRBJ1-1; 7 nucleotides align to TRBD1. Per the germline V gene, CDR1 is SGHDT and CDR2 is YYEEEE. J gave up 10 bases and V 0 bases, and 9 bases lay outside the gene matches. This CDR3 region has 14 residues. The CDR3: CASSLGTGGAVAFF. In DNA form, the CDR3 reads TGTGCCAGCAGCTTGGGGACAGGAGGGGCGGTAGCTTTCTTT.

The chain recombines TRBV9 with TRBJ2-1; TRBD2 might be the D (6 bases). CDR1 is SGDLS and CDR2 is YYNGEE in the germline V gene. The CDR3 consists of 16 residues. Trimming removed 0 bases from V and 0 bases from J, with 10 bases in between. The CDR3 here is CASSVGGVSSYNEQFF. CDR3 DNA: TGTGCCAGCAGCGTAGGCGGGGTTAGCTCCTACAATGAGCAGTTCTTC.

The rearrangement joins TRBV5-5 to TRBJ2-1, with D possibly being TRBD2 (5 bases). V lost 0 bases, J lost 0 bases, and 7 bases lay in between. In germline, CDR1 is SGHKS, CDR2 YYEKEE (reference sequence). The CDR3 runs 15 residues. The CDR3 is CASSLDGVSYNEQFF. The CDR3 nucleotides read TGTGCCAGCAGCTTGGACGGGGTCTCCTACAATGAGCAGTTCTTC.

V usage is TRBV2 and J usage is TRBJ2-7; 11 bases are shared with TRBD1. V lost 5 bases, J lost 1 base, and 7 bases stayed unmatched. The CDR3 consists of 16 residues. Per the germline V gene, CDR1 is SNHLY and CDR2 is FYNNEI. The CDR3 loop is CASSTPRDRGSYEQYF. The CDR3 bases are TGTGCCAGCAGTACCCCACGGGACAGGGGGTCCTACGAGCAGTACTTC. The whole variable domain, remainder taken from reference TRBV2 and TRBJ2-7, is EPEVTQTPSHQVTQMGQEVILRCVPISNHLYFYWYRQILGQKVEFLVSFYNNEISEKSEIFDDQFSVERPDGSNFTLKIRSTKLEDSAMYFCASSTPRDRGSYEQYFGPGTRLTVT.

The chain has TRBV6-5 and TRBJ2-3; 7 bases agree with TRBD2. Losses at the gene ends were 0 bases for V and 6 bases for J; bases not matched to a gene: 9. CDR3 size: 16 residues. Germline CDR1 is MNHEY and CDR2 is SVGAGI. CDR3 sequence (DNA): TGTGCCAGCAGTTACTCCGCGGGAGCAATTTTTGATACGCAGTATTTT. Translated, it gives CASSYSAGAIFDTQYF.

This clone turned up a few times. The chain joins TRBV2 to TRBJ2-7; TRBD2 matches at 10 bases. Germline V gene data show CDR1 as SNHLY and CDR2 as FYNNEI. This CDR3 contains 15 residues. V dropped 4 bases and J dropped 4; count of bases not matched to a gene: 7. The CDR3 region is CASSGGTSAEYEQYF. CDR3 DNA: TGTGCCAGCAGTGGGGGGACTAGCGCGGAATACGAGCAGTACTTC.

For the CDR3, the DNA is TGTGCCAGCAGTCAAAAGCTAGCGAAAAGGTTTAGTGAGCAGTTCTTC. Translation gives CASSQKLAKRFSEQFF. The chain employs TRBV11-2 and TRBJ2-1; a weak D match, TRBD2 (6 bases). The length of the CDR3 is 16 residues. Germline CDR1 is SGHAT and CDR2 is FQNNGV. V was pared by 6 bases and J by 9 bases, with 24 bases between.

The chain combines TRBV18 with TRBJ2-7; a weak D match, TRBD1 (6 bases). The length of the CDR3 is 15 residues. CDR1 KGHSH and CDR2 LQKENI come from the germline V gene. Between the trimmed V and J ends, which lost 4 bases and 5 bases, there was a span of 18 bases. CDR3 region: CASSRTTQGFHEQYF. For the CDR3, the DNA is TGTGCCAGCTCACGAACCACCCAGGGGTTCCACGAGCAGTACTTC.

V and J are TRBV25-1 and TRBJ2-5, with TRBD2 as a possible D gene (5 bases). Germline CDR1 MGHDK, CDR2 SYGVNS. Trimming took 3 bases from V and 5 from J, leaving 16 bases between them. This CDR3 region has 15 residues. This CDR3 is CASSDIQARVETQYF. CDR3 bases: TGTGCCAGCAGTGACATCCAAGCGAGGGTTGAGACCCAGTACTTC.

The sample holds one count of this clone. This chain links TRBV3-1 (or the pseudogene TRBV3-2) with TRBJ2-5, with 12 positions matching TRBD2. J lost 2 bases, V lost 6 bases, and 4 bases had no gene match. The CDR3 has 15 amino acids. Germline loops: CDR1 LGHDT, CDR2 YNNKEL (reference sequence). The CDR3 region is CASRRTSGTQETQYF. The CDR3 nucleotides read TGTGCCAGCAGGAGGACTAGCGGGACGCAAGAGACCCAGTACTTC.

V usage is TRBV5-4 and J usage is TRBJ2-5; 7 bases are a match to TRBD1. The ends lost 4 bases at V and 3 bases at J; junction bases unmatched: 6. Germline V gene data show CDR1 as SGHNT and CDR2 as YYREEE (reference sequence). CDR3 length equals 14 residues. Written as DNA, the CDR3 is TGTGCCAGCAGCGATCCCGGGACAGAAGAGACCCAGTACTTC. Translated: CASSDPGTEETQYF.

This rearrangement joins TRBV24-1 to TRBJ2-2; 7 nucleotides align to TRBD2. Germline V gene lookup returns CDR1 KGHDR and CDR2 SFDVKD. The V segment lost 3 bases and the J segment 0 bases; nucleotides outside the gene matches: 9. The CDR3 consists of 18 residues. The CDR3 bases are TGTGCCACCAGTGATAATCGCGGCGGGGGAACGAACACCGGGGAGCTGTTTTTT. Its translation: CATSDNRGGGTNTGELFF.

The J gene is TRBJ2-5, the V gene TRBV30; D unclear. Germline assignment: CDR1 GTSNPN and CDR2 SVGIG (reference sequence). The CDR3 is 10 residues long. The V gene lost 6 bases and the J gene lost 5 bases, with 7 bases spanning the gap. CDR3 protein: CACKQETQYF. CDR3 coding DNA: TGTGCCTGCAAACAGGAGACCCAGTACTTC.

The rearrangement joins TRBV3-1 (or the pseudogene TRBV3-2) to TRBJ2-7; 7 bases agree with TRBD2. Trimming removed 7 bases from V and 1 base from J; junction bases left unmatched: 16. The germline V gene encodes CDR1 LGHDT and CDR2 YNNKEL (reference sequence). The CDR3 runs 17 residues. Written as DNA, the CDR3 is TGTGCCAGCACCCAGGGTTCTAGCGGCTCTTTATCCTACGAGCAGTACTTC. This codes for CASTQGSSGSLSYEQYF.

The chain employs TRBV15 and TRBJ1-2, with D possibly TRBD1 on 5 matching bases. Germline V gene lookup returns CDR1 LNHNV and CDR2 YYDKDF (reference sequence). Trimming took off 0 bases at V and 5 bases at J, with 13 bases between the two ends. This CDR3 has 15 residues. The CDR3, as DNA: TGTGCCACCAGCAGAGACGGGGGACTGGGATATGGCTACACCTTC. Amino acid sequence: CATSRDGGLGYGYTF.

This clone was seen a handful of times. This sequence joins TRBV29-1 and TRBJ1-2; possibly TRBD1 for D (6 bases). The CDR3 covers 13 residues. Germline V gene sequence: CDR1 SQVTM, CDR2 ANQGSEA. The CDR3 sequence is CRPAGQTAHGYTF. As DNA, the CDR3 is TGCAGACCTGCTGGACAGACAGCACACGGCTACACCTTC.

The chain carries TRBV18 and TRBJ1-4, with no clear D. This CDR3 region has 15 residues. With 3 bases removed from V and 0 bases from J, the gap between germline ends came to 8 bases. In germline, CDR1 is KGHSH, CDR2 LQKENI. The CDR3 loop is CASSPTAATNEKLFF. In nucleotides, the CDR3 is TGTGCCAGCTCACCTACAGCCGCAACTAATGAAAAACTGTTTTTT.

This clone was detected once. The chain joins TRBV6-4 to TRBJ1-1; 7 bases line up with TRBD1. Unmatched junction bases numbered 1, after V lost 2 bases and J lost 1 base. Germline-derived CDR1 and CDR2 are MRHNA and SNTAGT. CDR3 length equals 14 residues. This chain's CDR3 is CASSDGQENTEAFF. CDR3 DNA sequence: TGTGCCAGCAGTGACGGACAGGAGAACACTGAAGCTTTCTTT.

V is TRBV7-9 and J is TRBJ2-2; D may be TRBD1 (5 bases). Germline-derived CDR1 and CDR2 are SEHNR and FQNEAQ (reference sequence). With 8 bases removed from V and 3 bases from J, the gap between germline ends came to 10 bases. This CDR3 has 13 residues. This CDR3 reads CASRLGHTGELFF. Written as DNA, the CDR3 is TGTGCCAGCCGGCTGGGGCACACCGGGGAGCTGTTTTTT.

This clone was recorded only once. This chain uses TRBV5-5 with TRBJ2-5; 8 nucleotides match TRBD1. This CDR3 spans 14 amino acids. The V gene's germline CDR1 is SGHKS and CDR2 YYEKEE (reference sequence). The ends lost 4 bases at V and 5 bases at J; junction bases unmatched: 7. CDR3 protein: CASSLGQATETQYF. The CDR3 DNA is TGTGCCAGCAGCCTGGGACAGGCGACGGAGACCCAGTACTTC.

The chain has TRBV30 and TRBJ2-2; 9 nucleotides line up with TRBD1. J was trimmed by 4 bases and V by 5 bases; bases with no gene match: 2. The germline V gene has CDR1 GTSNPN and CDR2 SVGIG (reference sequence). This CDR3 has 13 amino acids. The CDR3: CAWGTGRTGELFF. CDR3 nucleotide sequence: TGTGCCTGGGGGACAGGGCGCACCGGGGAGCTGTTTTTT.

A note on this clone: The sample carries other DNA sequences with the same CDR3. The V and J genes are TRBV7-9 and TRBJ2-3; the match to TRBD1 covers 8 bases. V shed 1 base, J shed 0 bases, and the junction held 0 bases outside the gene matches. The CDR3 has 15 amino acids. CDR1 SEHNR and CDR2 FQNEAQ come from the germline V gene (reference sequence). CDR3: CASSLGQGSTDTQYF. The CDR3 region has the DNA TGTGCCAGCAGCTTAGGACAGGGGAGCACAGATACGCAGTATTTT. Supplemented by reference TRBV7-9 and TRBJ2-3, the full variable domain reads DTGVSQNPRHKITKRGQNVTFRCDPISEHNRLYWYRQTLGQGPEFLTYFQNEAQLEKSRLLSDRFSAERPKGSFSTLEIQRTEQGDSAMYLCASSLGQGSTDTQYFGPGTRLTVL.

The V and J genes are TRBV2 and TRBJ1-2; 12 nucleotides line up with TRBD1. This CDR3 is built from 18 residues. In germline, CDR1 is SNHLY, CDR2 FYNNEI. Unmatched junction bases numbered 16, after V lost 7 bases and J lost 4 bases. Here the CDR3 reads CASMTTGTGGAFFYGYTF. CDR3 in DNA: TGTGCCAGCATGACAACCGGGACAGGGGGCGCTTTTTTCTATGGCTACACCTTC.